This entry describes one T cell receptor (beta chain). The run of the v3.0 immunoSEQ assay was at survey level. Assay used: immunoSEQ multiplex PCR; TCRdb lists only in-frame clones, some missing. This table holds some 28,000 clones, 80% found once. V was pared by 0 bases and J by 6 bases, with 9 bases between. Looked up from germline, CDR1 is ENHRY and CDR2 is SYGVKD. The CDR3 covers 13 residues. This record belongs to a study of long-term antiretroviral therapy in people with HIV. This chain uses TRBV10-3 with TRBJ2-7, with no clear D. Sample: unsorted PBMCs, taken 0.3 years after starting antiretroviral therapy. The sequence came from a man between 35 and 55 years old with HIV. CDR3 sequence reads: CAISESMGSEQYF. CDR3 nucleotides: TGTGCCATCAGTGAGTCGATGGGTAGCGAGCAGTACTTC.